Each of the 26 T cell receptor beta chains below was sequenced from the same sample in a study of CD8 T cells in ankylosing spondylitis. TCRdb analysed the 5' RACE reads with MiXCR anew, one entry per CDR3 protein. The sample has about 240,000 distinct CDR3 sequences, about 9.1% seen once. The sequencing input was blood, either unsorted or a sorted T cell fraction (not recorded which). The receptors derive from a male donor with ankylosing spondylitis or in good health (not recorded which).

This clonotype was recorded at least ten times. The chain carries TRBV20-1 and TRBJ2-3, with a tentative D call TRBD1 (5 bases). Germline CDR1 reads DFQATT; CDR2 reads SNEGSKA (reference sequence). This CDR3 contains 10 residues. Deletions cut 6 bases from V and 8 bases from J, with 9 bases between. Written as DNA, the CDR3 is TGCAGTGCCCGACAGATTACGCAGTATTTT. Protein product: CSARQITQYF.

This clonotype has at least ten counts. This chain uses TRBV12-3 or TRBV12-4 with TRBJ2-1, with D unresolved. V dropped 3 bases and J dropped 0 bases, with 9 bases sitting between them. The CDR3 totals 15 residues. CDR3 region: CASSFEENSYNEQFF. In DNA, the CDR3 is TGTGCCAGCAGTTTCGAGGAGAACTCCTACAATGAGCAGTTCTTC.

The CDR3, as DNA: TGTGCCAGCGGAAACCAATTGTCAGAAAAGACCCAGTACTTC. It yields the protein CASGNQLSEKTQYF. This chain links TRBV5-4 with TRBJ2-5; D is uncertain. This CDR3 spans 14 amino acids. V was clipped by 7 bases and J by 6 bases, with 19 bases between them. Per germline, CDR1 SGHNT and CDR2 YYREEE (reference sequence).

A note on this clonotype: A single base separates this from a much larger clone, so it may be a read error. The rearrangement joins TRBV7-9 to TRBJ2-7; D is ambiguous. This CDR3 has 14 residues. CDR1 and CDR2 (germline): SEHNR, FQNEAQ (reference sequence). CDR3 sequence reads: CASSSPPGSYEHYF. The CDR3 DNA is TGTGCCAGCAGCTCGCCGCCCGGGTCCTACGAGCACTACTTC.

This clonotype was seen more than once but under ten times. The rearrangement uses TRBV20-1 and TRBJ2-5; TRBD1 aligns across 9 bases. J was trimmed by 4 bases and V by 4 bases; bases with no gene match: 4. This CDR3 region has 13 residues. Germline V gene data show CDR1 as DFQATT and CDR2 as SNEGSKA (reference sequence). For the CDR3, the DNA is TGCAGTGCTACCGGGACAGGGAGAGAGACCCAGTACTTC. This codes for CSATGTGRETQYF.

This clonotype was observed many times. The chain is built from TRBV5-1 and TRBJ2-7, with TRBD1 matching 7 bases. Losses at the gene ends were 1 base for V and 1 base for J; bases not matched to a gene: 5. The CDR3 sequence is 15 residues long. The germline gives CDR1 SGHRS, CDR2 YFSETQ. In DNA form, the CDR3 reads TGCGCCAGCAGCTTGAATTGGGACAGTTCCTACGAGCAGTACTTC. Amino acids: CASSLNWDSSYEQYF.

This clonotype was counted at least ten times. The chain couples TRBV12-3 or TRBV12-4 to TRBJ1-5; no firm D call. V lost 8 bases, J lost 2 bases, and 13 bases lay in between. CDR3 size: 14 residues. CDR3 protein: CASRGPFGNQPQHF. For the CDR3, the DNA is TGTGCCAGCCGAGGGCCGTTTGGCAATCAGCCCCAGCATTTT.

This clonotype was seen at least ten times. CDR3 region: CASSPLTGSYEQYF. The CDR3 region has the DNA TGTGCCAGCAGCCCGTTGACAGGGTCCTACGAGCAGTACTTC. The V gene is TRBV7-9, the J gene TRBJ2-7; 7 bases agree with TRBD1. The CDR3 loop spans 14 amino acids. V gave up 5 bases and J gave up 1 base; unmatched junction bases: 5. The germline V gene has CDR1 SEHNR and CDR2 FQNEAQ (reference sequence). The full variable domain, rest sourced from reference TRBV7-9 and TRBJ2-7, is DTGVSQNPRHKITKRGQNVTFRCDPISEHNRLYWYRQTLGQGPEFLTYFQNEAQLEKSRLLSDRFSAERPKGSFSTLEIQRTEQGDSAMYLCASSPLTGSYEQYFGPGTRLTVT.

The chain uses TRBV7-9 and TRBJ2-2; TRBD2 agrees at 9 bases. CDR3 length equals 16 residues. J was trimmed by 1 base and V by 7 bases; bases with no gene match: 7. Germline values: CDR1 SEHNR, CDR2 FQNEAQ (reference sequence). In DNA form, the CDR3 reads TGTGCCAGCAACCCTGGAGCGGGAGGGAACACCGGGGAGCTGTTTTTT. Protein: CASNPGAGGNTGELFF.

This clonotype was counted ten times or more. J is TRBJ1-5 and V is TRBV20-1, with D perhaps TRBD1 (5 bases). Trimming pared 2 bases from V and 0 bases from J, leaving 11 bases between. The germline V gene encodes CDR1 DFQATT and CDR2 SNEGSKA (reference sequence). The CDR3 extends over 15 amino acids. CDR3 protein: CSARIGGDSNQPQHF. CDR3 sequence (DNA): TGCAGTGCTAGAATCGGGGGGGATAGCAATCAGCCCCAGCATTTT.

The sample holds many counts of this clonotype. V usage is TRBV29-1 and J usage is TRBJ1-1; 10 nucleotides match TRBD1. The CDR3 loop spans 15 amino acids. The V and J ends lost 0 bases and 6 bases, in that order; junction bases with no gene match: 7. Per the germline V gene, CDR1 is SQVTM and CDR2 is ANQGSEA. CDR3 protein: CSVEDRGDRGPEAFF. As DNA, the CDR3 is TGCAGCGTTGAAGATCGGGGGGACAGGGGCCCTGAAGCTTTCTTT.

V and J are TRBV5-4 and TRBJ2-5; 7 positions agree with TRBD1. The CDR3 is 15 amino acids. Germline V gene data show CDR1 as SGHNT and CDR2 as YYREEE (reference sequence). With 3 bases clipped from V and 2 bases from J, the junction kept 7 bases outside the gene matches. CDR3 in amino acids: CASSSRRDRQETQYF. DNA for the CDR3: TGTGCCAGCAGCTCGCGCCGGGACAGACAAGAGACCCAGTACTTC.

A few counts support this clonotype. The rearrangement links TRBV20-1 to TRBJ2-7; 11 bases are a match to TRBD2. Germline CDR1 and CDR2: DFQATT and SNEGSKA (reference sequence). This CDR3 region has 14 residues. The ends lost 4 bases at V and 1 base at J; junction bases unmatched: 3. Written as DNA, the CDR3 is TGCAGTGCTATAGGGACTAGCGGATCCTACGAGCAGTACTTC. Amino acid sequence: CSAIGTSGSYEQYF.

This clonotype occurred a few times. This chain connects TRBV7-2 to TRBJ2-3, with 12 bases fitting TRBD2. The germline gives CDR1 SGHTA, CDR2 FQGNSA. The CDR3 contains 16 residues. The trim removed 4 bases at V and 8 bases at J, leaving 10 bases unmatched. The CDR3 bases are TGTGCCAGCAGCTCAGAACTAGCGGGAGGCTACCCTACGCAGTATTTT. Amino acids: CASSSELAGGYPTQYF.

This clonotype was recorded at least ten times. Compared with germline, one end of the junction differs, possibly owing to a read error. This rearrangement joins TRBV29-1 to TRBJ2-1; D gene ambiguous. From germline, CDR1 is SQVTM and CDR2 ANQGSEA. The CDR3 is 11 residues long. The CDR3 region is CSVYDSQKRLF. For the CDR3, the DNA is TGCAGCGTTTATGATTCGCAGAAGAGGCTCTTC.

This clonotype appeared many times. The genes are TRBV29-1 and TRBJ1-1, with D perhaps TRBD1 (5 bases). Trimming left V 7 bases short and J 1 base short, with 13 bases between. In germline, CDR1 is SQVTM, CDR2 ANQGSEA. The CDR3 runs 13 residues. This CDR3 is CSGEGRQNTEAFF. The CDR3 bases are TGCAGCGGGGAGGGACGCCAGAACACTGAAGCTTTCTTT.

The chain combines TRBV5-6 with TRBJ2-5; tentatively, D is TRBD1 (6 bases). There are 15 residues in the CDR3. The germline V gene encodes CDR1 SGHDT and CDR2 YYEEEE. The germline V and J ends were trimmed by 3 bases and 1 base, with 13 bases remaining between them. CDR3 sequence reads: CASSWGTPRQETQYF. The CDR3 nucleotides read TGTGCCAGCAGCTGGGGGACACCACGCCAAGAGACCCAGTACTTC.

This clonotype came up many times. The chain has TRBV5-6 and TRBJ2-7; tentative D call: TRBD2 (5 bases). Per germline, CDR1 SGHDT and CDR2 YYEEEE. The CDR3 sequence is 15 residues long. Between the trimmed V and J ends, which lost 4 bases and 0 bases, there was a span of 14 bases. CDR3 sequence (DNA): TGTGCCAGCAGCCCAGACTATCCTAGCTCCTACGAGCAGTACTTC. It is translated as CASSPDYPSSYEQYF.

This chain links TRBV30 with TRBJ2-3; tentative D call: TRBD2 (6 bases). Trimming shortened V by 3 bases and J by 8 bases, and 15 bases separated the two germline ends. The CDR3 loop spans 13 amino acids. Germline V gives CDR1 GTSNPN, CDR2 SVGIG (reference sequence). CDR3 in amino acids: CAWSLARAGTQYF. The DNA for the CDR3 is TGTGCCTGGAGCCTAGCGCGAGCGGGTACGCAGTATTTT.

This clonotype was counted many times. This chain uses TRBV5-1 with TRBJ2-2; perhaps D is TRBD1 or TRBD2 (5 bases each). V lost 4 bases and J lost 0, with 13 bases in between. The germline V gene encodes CDR1 SGHRS and CDR2 YFSETQ. There are 16 residues in the CDR3. In nucleotides, the CDR3 is TGCGCCAGCAGCCCACGAGGGACGACGAACACCGGGGAGCTGTTTTTT. It codes for CASSPRGTTNTGELFF.

This clonotype was detected many times. J is TRBJ2-1 and V is TRBV5-1, with 9 positions matching TRBD2. This CDR3 spans 20 amino acids. V shed 4 bases, J shed 6 bases, and the junction held 23 bases outside the gene matches. Germline CDR1 and CDR2: SGHRS and YFSETQ. The CDR3: CASSPGPSSGGLILSNEQFF. CDR3 bases: TGCGCCAGCAGCCCCGGCCCTAGTAGCGGGGGTCTTATCCTCTCCAATGAGCAGTTCTTC.

The table lists this clonotype with many counts. CDR3 in amino acids: CSGQQGSSYEQYF. The CDR3 DNA follows: TGCAGCGGCCAACAGGGGAGCTCCTACGAGCAGTACTTC. The rearrangement joins TRBV29-1 to TRBJ2-7, with 7 nucleotides matching TRBD1. Germline assignment: CDR1 SQVTM and CDR2 ANQGSEA. Unmatched junction bases numbered 6, after V lost 7 bases and J lost 0 bases. The CDR3 spans 13 residues.

There are many counts of this clonotype. The V call is TRBV10-3, the J call TRBJ2-3; TRBD2 matches 10 bases. The CDR3 consists of 15 residues. Losses at the gene ends were 7 bases for V and 0 bases for J; bases not matched to a gene: 4. The germline CDR1 and CDR2 sequences are ENHRY and SYGVKD. The DNA of the CDR3 is TGTGCCATCACCGCGACTAGCGGGAGCACAGATACGCAGTATTTT. It yields the protein CAITATSGSTDTQYF.

This clonotype was seen repeatedly, ten times or more. The genes are TRBV7-6 and TRBJ2-1, with D possibly being TRBD1 (6 bases). The ends were cut back, 5 bases at V and 8 bases at J, with 16 bases in the middle. CDR3 length: 14 residues. CDR1 and CDR2 (germline): SGHVS, FNYEAQ. This CDR3 reads CASSPWTEGDEQFF. The DNA of the CDR3 is TGTGCCAGCAGCCCCTGGACAGAGGGCGATGAGCAGTTCTTC.

This clonotype was observed a few times. The chain is built from TRBV12-3 or TRBV12-4 and TRBJ2-1; 7 bases map to TRBD1. The V and J ends lost 7 bases and 3 bases, in that order; junction bases with no gene match: 6. The length of the CDR3 is 14 residues. The CDR3 here is CASTTGTVYNEQFF. The CDR3 DNA follows: TGTGCCAGCACTACCGGGACAGTCTACAATGAGCAGTTCTTC.

This clonotype was counted many times. V and J are TRBV15 and TRBJ1-2; D is unresolved. Germline V CDR1 and CDR2: LNHNV, YYDKDF (reference sequence). CDR3 length: 17 residues. Trimming shortened V by 0 bases and J by 1 base, and 15 bases separated the two germline ends. CDR3: CATSRDKRHPHNYGYTF. CDR3 sequence (DNA): TGTGCCACCAGCAGAGATAAGAGACACCCTCATAACTATGGCTACACCTTC.